This note documents a single T cell receptor beta chain sequence. Its target is not known. V was pared by 5 bases and J by 5 bases, with 16 bases between. CDR1 and CDR2 from the germline V gene are SGHAT and FQNNGV. This CDR3 spans 15 amino acids. Study-wide findings and caveats: Tumor Tregs overlapped most with tumor, then blood, naive CD4+ cells.

TCRdb passed the 5' RACE reads through MiXCR, listing each CDR3 protein once. The sample carries about 55,000 distinct CDR3 sequences, roughly a sixth recorded once. V gene TRBV11-2 combines with J gene TRBJ2-1; D may correspond to TRBD1 or TRBD2 (5 bases each). The sequencing input was naive CD4+ T cells sorted from blood. Indicated subset: naive CD4+ T cells, CD4+CD45RA+CD25-. This sequence originates from a female donor with breast cancer. The CDR3 sequence is CASSRSGTRNNEQFF. The CDR3 region has the DNA TGTGCCAGCAGCCGATCCGGGACGCGTAACAATGAGCAGTTCTTC.